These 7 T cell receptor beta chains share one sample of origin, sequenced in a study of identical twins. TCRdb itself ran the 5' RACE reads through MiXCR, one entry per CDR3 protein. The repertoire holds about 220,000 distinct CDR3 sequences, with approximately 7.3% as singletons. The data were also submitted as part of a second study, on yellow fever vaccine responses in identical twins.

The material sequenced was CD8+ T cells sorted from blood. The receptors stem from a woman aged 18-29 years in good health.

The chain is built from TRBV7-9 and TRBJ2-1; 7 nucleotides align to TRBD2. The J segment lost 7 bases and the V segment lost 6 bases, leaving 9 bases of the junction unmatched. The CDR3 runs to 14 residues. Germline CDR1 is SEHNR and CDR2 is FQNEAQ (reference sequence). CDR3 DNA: TGTGCCAGCAGGCAAGCGGGATCGGGTAATGAGCAGTTCTTC. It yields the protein CASRQAGSGNEQFF.

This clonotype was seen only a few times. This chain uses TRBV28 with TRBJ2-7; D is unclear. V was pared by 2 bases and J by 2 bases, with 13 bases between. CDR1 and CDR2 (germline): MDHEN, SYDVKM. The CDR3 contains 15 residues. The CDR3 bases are TGTGCCAGCAGTTTACCCTCCAGCGCAGCCTACGAGCAGTACTTC. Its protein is CASSLPSSAAYEQYF.

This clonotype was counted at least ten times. CDR3 DNA sequence: TGCGCCAGCAGCATCAACCCAGGGGAGCACTACGAGCAGTACGTC. This sequence encodes CASSINPGEHYEQYV. The chain is built from TRBV5-1 and TRBJ2-7; D may be TRBD1 (6 bases). The CDR3 has 15 amino acids. V lost 4 bases to trimming and J lost 3 bases, with 17 bases between them. Germline V gene sequence: CDR1 SGHRS, CDR2 YFSETQ.

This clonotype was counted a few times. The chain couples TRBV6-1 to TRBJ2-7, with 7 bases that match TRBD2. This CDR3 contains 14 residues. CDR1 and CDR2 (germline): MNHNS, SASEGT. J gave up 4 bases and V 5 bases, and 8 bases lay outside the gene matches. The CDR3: CASSPPGSGYEQYF. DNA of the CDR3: TGTGCCAGCAGTCCCCCGGGTAGCGGGTACGAGCAGTACTTC.

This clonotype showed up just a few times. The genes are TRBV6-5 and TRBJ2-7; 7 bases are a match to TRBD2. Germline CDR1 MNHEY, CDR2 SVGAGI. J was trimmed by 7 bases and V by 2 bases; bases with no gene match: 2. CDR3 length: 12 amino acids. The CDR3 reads CASSYGGGEQYF. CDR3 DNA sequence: TGTGCCAGCAGTTACGGGGGGGGTGAGCAGTACTTC.

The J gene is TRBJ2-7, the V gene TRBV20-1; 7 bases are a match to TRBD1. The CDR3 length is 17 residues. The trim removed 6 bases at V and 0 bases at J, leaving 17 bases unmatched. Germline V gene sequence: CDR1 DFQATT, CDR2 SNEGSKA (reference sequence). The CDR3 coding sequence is TGCAGTGCCCTTGATCCAGGGGGAAGAAGTAGCTCCTACGAGCAGTACGTC. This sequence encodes CSALDPGGRSSSYEQYV.

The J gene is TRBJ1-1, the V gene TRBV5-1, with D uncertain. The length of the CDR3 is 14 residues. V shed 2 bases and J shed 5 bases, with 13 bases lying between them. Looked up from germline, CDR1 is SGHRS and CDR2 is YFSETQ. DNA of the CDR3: TGCGCCAGCAGCTTAAGAAGGATGGATACTGAAGCTTTCTTT. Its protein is CASSLRRMDTEAFF. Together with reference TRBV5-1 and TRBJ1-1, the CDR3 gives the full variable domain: KAGVTQTPRYLIKTRGQQVTLSCSPISGHRSVSWYQQTPGQGLQFLFEYFSETQRNKGNFPGRFSGRQFSNSRSEMNVSTLELGDSALYLCASSLRRMDTEAFFGQGTRLTVV.